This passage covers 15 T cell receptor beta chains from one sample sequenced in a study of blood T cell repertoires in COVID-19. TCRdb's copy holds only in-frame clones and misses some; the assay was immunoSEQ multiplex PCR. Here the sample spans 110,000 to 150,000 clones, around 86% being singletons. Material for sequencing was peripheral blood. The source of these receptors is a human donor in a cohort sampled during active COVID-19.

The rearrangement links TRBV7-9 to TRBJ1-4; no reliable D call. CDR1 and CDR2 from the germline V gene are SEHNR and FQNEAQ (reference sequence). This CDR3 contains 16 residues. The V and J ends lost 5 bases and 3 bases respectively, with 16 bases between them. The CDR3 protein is CASSPEFLEPNEKLFF. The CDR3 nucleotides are TGTGCCAGCAGCCCAGAGTTCCTAGAACCTAATGAAAAACTGTTTTTT. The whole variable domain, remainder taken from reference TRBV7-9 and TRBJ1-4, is DTGVSQNPRHKITKRGQNVTFRCDPISEHNRLYWYRQTLGQGPEFLTYFQNEAQLEKSRLLSDRFSAERPKGSFSTLEIQRTEQGDSAMYLCASSPEFLEPNEKLFFGSGTQLSVL.

The CDR3 here is CASSLTRQGEETQYF. The DNA of the CDR3 is TGTGCCAGCTCTCTCACACGACAGGGGGAAGAGACCCAGTACTTC. This chain uses TRBV18 with TRBJ2-5, with TRBD1 matching 9 bases. The trim removed 6 bases at V and 3 bases at J, leaving 8 bases unmatched. The V gene's germline CDR1 is KGHSH and CDR2 LQKENI. CDR3 size: 15 residues.

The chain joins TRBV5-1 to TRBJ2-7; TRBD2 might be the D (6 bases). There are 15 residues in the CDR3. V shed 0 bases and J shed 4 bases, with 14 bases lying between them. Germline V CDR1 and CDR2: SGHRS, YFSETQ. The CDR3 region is CASSLEPGEGYEQYF. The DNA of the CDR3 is TGCGCCAGCAGCTTGGAGCCGGGAGAAGGTTACGAGCAGTACTTC.

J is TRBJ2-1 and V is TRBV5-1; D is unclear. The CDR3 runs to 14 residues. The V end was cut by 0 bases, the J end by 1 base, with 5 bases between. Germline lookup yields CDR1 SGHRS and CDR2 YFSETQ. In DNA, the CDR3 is TGCGCCAGCAGCTTGGATGAGTCCTACAATGAGCAGTTCTTC. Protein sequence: CASSLDESYNEQFF.

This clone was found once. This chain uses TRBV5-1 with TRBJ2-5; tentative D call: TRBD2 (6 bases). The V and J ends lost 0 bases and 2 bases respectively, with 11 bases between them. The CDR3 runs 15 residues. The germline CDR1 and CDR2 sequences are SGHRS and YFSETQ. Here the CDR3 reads CASSLAGAGQETQYF. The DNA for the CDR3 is TGCGCCAGCAGCTTGGCCGGGGCGGGACAAGAGACCCAGTACTTC.

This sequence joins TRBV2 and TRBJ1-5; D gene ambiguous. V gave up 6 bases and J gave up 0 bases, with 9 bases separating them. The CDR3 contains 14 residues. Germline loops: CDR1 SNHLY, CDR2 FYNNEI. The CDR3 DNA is TGTGCCAGCAGCCCCAGTTATAGCAATCAGCCCCAGCATTTT. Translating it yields CASSPSYSNQPQHF.

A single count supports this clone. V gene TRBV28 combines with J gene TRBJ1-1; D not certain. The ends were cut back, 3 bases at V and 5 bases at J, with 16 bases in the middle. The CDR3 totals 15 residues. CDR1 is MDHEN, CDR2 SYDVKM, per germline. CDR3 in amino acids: CASSFSAGFGTEAFF. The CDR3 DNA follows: TGTGCCAGCAGTTTTTCGGCAGGCTTCGGTACTGAAGCTTTCTTT.

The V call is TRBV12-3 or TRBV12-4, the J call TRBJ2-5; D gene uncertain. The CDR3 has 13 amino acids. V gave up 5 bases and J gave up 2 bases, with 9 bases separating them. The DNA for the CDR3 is TGTGCCAGCAGTCTGAGACAACAAGAGACCCAGTACTTC. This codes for CASSLRQQETQYF.

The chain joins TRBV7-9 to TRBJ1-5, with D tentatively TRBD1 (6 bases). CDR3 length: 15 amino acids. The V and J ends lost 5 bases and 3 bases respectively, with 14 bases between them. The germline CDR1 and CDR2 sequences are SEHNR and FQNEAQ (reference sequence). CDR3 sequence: CASSLSSGVNQPQHF. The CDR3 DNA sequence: TGTGCCAGCAGCCTATCTTCAGGGGTCAATCAGCCCCAGCATTTT.

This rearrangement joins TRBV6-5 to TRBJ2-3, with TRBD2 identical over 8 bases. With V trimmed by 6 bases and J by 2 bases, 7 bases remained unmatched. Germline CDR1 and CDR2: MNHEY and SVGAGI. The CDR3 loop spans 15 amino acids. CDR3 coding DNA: TGTGCCAGCAGCCCGGGAGGGATCCTCACAGATACGCAGTATTTT. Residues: CASSPGGILTDTQYF.

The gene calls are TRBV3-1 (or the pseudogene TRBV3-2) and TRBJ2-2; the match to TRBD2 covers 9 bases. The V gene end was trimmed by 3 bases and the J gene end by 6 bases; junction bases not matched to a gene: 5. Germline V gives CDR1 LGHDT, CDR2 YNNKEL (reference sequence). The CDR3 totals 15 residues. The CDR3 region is CASSQAGGPSGELFF. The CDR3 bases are TGTGCCAGCAGCCAGGCGGGGGGGCCCTCCGGGGAGCTGTTTTTT.

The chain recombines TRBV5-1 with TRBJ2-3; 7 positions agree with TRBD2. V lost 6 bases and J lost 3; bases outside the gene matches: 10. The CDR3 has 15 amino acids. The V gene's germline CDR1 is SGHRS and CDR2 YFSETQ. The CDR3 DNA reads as TGCGCCAGCACCCCATGGGCGGGGGTAACAGATACGCAGTATTTT. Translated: CASTPWAGVTDTQYF.

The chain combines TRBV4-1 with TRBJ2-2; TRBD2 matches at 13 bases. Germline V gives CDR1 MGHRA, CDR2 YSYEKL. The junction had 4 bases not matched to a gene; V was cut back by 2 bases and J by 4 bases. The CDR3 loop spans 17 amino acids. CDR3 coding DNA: TGCGCCAGCAGCCAACCGACTAGCGGGAGGCCCACCGGGGAGCTGTTTTTT. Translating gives CASSQPTSGRPTGELFF.

CDR3 nucleotides: TGTGCCAGCAGCCCATATAGCGGGGGGACCCAAGAGACCCAGTACTTC. Protein: CASSPYSGGTQETQYF. The V and J genes are TRBV7-8 and TRBJ2-5, with TRBD2 matching over 10 bases. Germline CDR1 and CDR2: SGHVS and FQNEAQ. Trimming removed 5 bases from V and 1 base from J; junction bases left unmatched: 7. The CDR3 is 16 amino acids.

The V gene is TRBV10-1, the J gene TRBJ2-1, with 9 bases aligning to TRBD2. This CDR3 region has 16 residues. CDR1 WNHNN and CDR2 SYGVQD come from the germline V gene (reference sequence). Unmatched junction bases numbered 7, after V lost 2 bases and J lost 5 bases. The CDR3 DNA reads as TGCGCCAGCAGTGAGGAGCTAGCGGGACGAAACAATGAGCAGTTCTTC. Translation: CASSEELAGRNNEQFF.